The 7 T cell receptor beta chains presented below share a single source sample, sequenced in a study of blood T cells in healthy people across ages (dated by TCRdb to 2013 to 2016). The library was made by 5' RACE. Sequencing relied on an Illumina HiSeq 2500. The second PCR ran for about 6 to 12 cycles and used a J-beta primer mix along with a sample-barcoded 5' primer. TCRdb reworked the public reads: Q25 trimming with fastp, MiXCR clone assembly, productive beta chains retained. Each entry is one CDR3 protein sequence, shown with its most common DNA and genes. This sample has about 570,000 distinct CDR3 sequences in its table, and about 25% of those were observed once. About 18% of the sample rests with the top ten. The sample comprised blood. The receptor source for this set is a woman in her sixties or seventies in good health.

This clonotype was seen a few times. The chain has TRBV5-6 and TRBJ1-3; D is undetermined. Germline V lookup: CDR1 SGHDT, CDR2 YYEEEE. V lost 0 bases, J lost 4 bases, and 5 bases lay in between. CDR3 length: 13 residues. The CDR3 region has the DNA TGTGCCAGCAGCTTGGCTGAGGGAAACACCATATATTTT. The encoded protein is CASSLAEGNTIYF. Supplemented by reference TRBV5-6 and TRBJ1-3, the full variable domain reads DAGVTQSPTHLIKTRGQQVTLRCSPKSGHDTVSWYQQALGQGPQFIFQYYEEEERQRGNFPDRFSGHQFPNYSSELNVNALLLGDSALYLCASSLAEGNTIYFGEGSWLTVV.

The V gene is TRBV3-1, the J gene TRBJ2-5; D gene unclear. The J call is in doubt because the DNA end fits TRBJ2-1 better. Per germline, CDR1 LGHDT and CDR2 YNNKEL (reference sequence). The CDR3 spans 12 residues. Written as DNA, the CDR3 is TGTGCCAGCAGCCAAGAGGTATCTGAGCAGTTCTTC. Its protein is CASSQEVSEQFF.

A few counts support this clonotype. The V call is TRBV20-1, the J call TRBJ2-7; D perhaps matches TRBD2 (5 bases). The CDR3 contains 14 residues. Germline V lookup: CDR1 DFQATT, CDR2 SNEGSKA (reference sequence). Trimming pared 5 bases from V and 1 base from J, leaving 15 bases between. CDR3 nucleotides: TGCAGTGCTCTAGAGATGTCGGGATCCTACGAGCAGTACTTC. The encoded protein is CSALEMSGSYEQYF.

The rearrangement joins TRBV5-5 to TRBJ2-2, with 8 bases identical to TRBD1. The CDR3 runs to 15 residues. The germline CDR1 and CDR2 sequences are SGHKS and YYEKEE (reference sequence). The trim removed 1 base at V and 3 bases at J, leaving 2 bases unmatched. In nucleotides, the CDR3 is TGTGCCAGCAGCTTGAAGGACAGGGACACCGGGGAGCTGTTTTTT. Its translation: CASSLKDRDTGELFF.

The sample holds many counts of this clonotype. The genes are TRBV7-9 and TRBJ2-5; D is unresolved. Germline V gene sequence: CDR1 SEHNR, CDR2 FQNEAQ (reference sequence). With 4 bases removed from V and 2 bases from J, the gap between germline ends came to 8 bases. The CDR3 is 13 residues long. The CDR3 protein is CASSSAVQETQYF. The CDR3 DNA sequence: TGTGCCAGCAGCTCCGCAGTGCAAGAGACCCAGTACTTC.

Comment on this clonotype: One end of the junction does not line up with germline, which may come from a read error. The chain joins TRBV6-2 or TRBV6-3 to TRBJ2-5; D call uncertain. The CDR3 is made up of 14 amino acids. Germline loops: CDR1 MNHEY, CDR2 SVGEGT. The CDR3 DNA reads as TGTGCCAGCAGCCGCCAACGGGCAAAAGAGACCCAGTGCTTC. As protein: CASSRQRAKETQCF.

This clonotype has more than one count but fewer than ten. The chain couples TRBV4-3 to TRBJ2-3; D unclear. Germline values: CDR1 LGHNA, CDR2 YSLEER. The CDR3 extends over 15 amino acids. The V end lost 5 bases, the J end lost 4 bases, and 16 bases lay between the germline ends. The CDR3, as DNA: TGCGCCAGCAGCGCCTCCTTGGCCCTCCCAGATACGCAGTATTTT. This sequence encodes CASSASLALPDTQYF.